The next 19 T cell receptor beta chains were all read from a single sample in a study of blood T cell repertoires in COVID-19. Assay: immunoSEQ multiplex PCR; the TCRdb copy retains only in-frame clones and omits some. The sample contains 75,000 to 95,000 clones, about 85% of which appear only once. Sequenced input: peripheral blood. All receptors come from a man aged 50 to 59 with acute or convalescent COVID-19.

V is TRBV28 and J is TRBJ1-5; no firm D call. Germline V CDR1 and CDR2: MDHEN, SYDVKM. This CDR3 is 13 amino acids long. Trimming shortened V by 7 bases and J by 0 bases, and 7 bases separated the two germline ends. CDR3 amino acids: CASIRYSNQPQHF. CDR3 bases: TGTGCCAGCATCAGGTATAGCAATCAGCCCCAGCATTTT.

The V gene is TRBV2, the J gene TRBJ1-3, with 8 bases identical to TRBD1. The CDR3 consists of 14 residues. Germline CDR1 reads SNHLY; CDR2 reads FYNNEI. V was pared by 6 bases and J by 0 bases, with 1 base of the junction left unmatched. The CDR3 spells CASRTGGSGNTIYF. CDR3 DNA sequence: TGTGCCAGCAGAACAGGGGGCTCTGGAAACACCATATATTTT.

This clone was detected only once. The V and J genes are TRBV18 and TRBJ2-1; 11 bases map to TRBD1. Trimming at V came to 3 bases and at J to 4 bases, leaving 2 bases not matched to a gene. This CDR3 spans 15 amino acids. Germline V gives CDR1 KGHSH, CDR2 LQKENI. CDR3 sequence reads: CASSPGQGVYNEQFF. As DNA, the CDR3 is TGTGCCAGCTCACCGGGACAGGGGGTATACAATGAGCAGTTCTTC.

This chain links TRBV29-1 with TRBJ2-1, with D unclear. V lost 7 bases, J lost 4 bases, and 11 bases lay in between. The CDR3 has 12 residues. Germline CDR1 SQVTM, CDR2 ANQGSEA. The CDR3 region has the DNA TGCAGCGGTGATCTCCGGTACAATGAGCAGTTCTTC. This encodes CSGDLRYNEQFF.

The CDR3 DNA reads TGTGCCAGCAGACGACACGGCCAAGAGACCCAGTACTTC. This encodes CASRRHGQETQYF. V and J are TRBV2 and TRBJ2-5; D is unclear. There are 13 residues in the CDR3. Germline V gene sequence: CDR1 SNHLY, CDR2 FYNNEI. The germline V and J ends were trimmed by 6 bases and 1 base, with 9 bases remaining between them.

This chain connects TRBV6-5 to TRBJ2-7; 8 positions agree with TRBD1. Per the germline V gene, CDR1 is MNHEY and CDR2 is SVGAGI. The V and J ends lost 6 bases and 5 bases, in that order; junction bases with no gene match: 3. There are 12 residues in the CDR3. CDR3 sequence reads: CASRTGVDEQYF. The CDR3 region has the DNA TGTGCCAGCAGGACAGGGGTCGACGAGCAGTACTTC.

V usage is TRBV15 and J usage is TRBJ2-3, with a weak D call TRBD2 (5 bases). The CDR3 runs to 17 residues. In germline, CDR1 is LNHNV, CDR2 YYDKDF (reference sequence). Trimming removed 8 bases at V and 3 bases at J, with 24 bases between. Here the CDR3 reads CATGEETVAGLTDTQYF. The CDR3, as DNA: TGTGCCACCGGAGAGGAGACGGTGGCGGGTTTGACAGATACGCAGTATTTT.

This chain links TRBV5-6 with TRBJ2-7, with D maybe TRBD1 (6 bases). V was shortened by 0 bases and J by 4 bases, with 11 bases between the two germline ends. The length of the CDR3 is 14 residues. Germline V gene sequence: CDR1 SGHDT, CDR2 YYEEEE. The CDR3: CASSLGQAAYEQYF. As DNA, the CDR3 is TGTGCCAGCAGCTTGGGACAGGCTGCTTACGAGCAGTACTTC.

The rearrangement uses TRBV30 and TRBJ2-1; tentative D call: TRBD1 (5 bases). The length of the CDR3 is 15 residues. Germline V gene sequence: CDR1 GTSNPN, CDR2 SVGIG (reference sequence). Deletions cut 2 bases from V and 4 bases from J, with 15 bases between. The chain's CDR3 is CAWSFTQQVYNEQFF. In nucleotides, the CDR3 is TGTGCCTGGAGTTTTACTCAACAGGTTTACAATGAGCAGTTCTTC.

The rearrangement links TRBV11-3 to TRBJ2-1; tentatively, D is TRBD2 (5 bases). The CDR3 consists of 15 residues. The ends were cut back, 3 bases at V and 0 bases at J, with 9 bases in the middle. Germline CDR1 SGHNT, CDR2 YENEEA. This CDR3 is CASSFERSSYNEQFF. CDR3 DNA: TGTGCCAGCAGCTTTGAGCGGAGCTCCTACAATGAGCAGTTCTTC.

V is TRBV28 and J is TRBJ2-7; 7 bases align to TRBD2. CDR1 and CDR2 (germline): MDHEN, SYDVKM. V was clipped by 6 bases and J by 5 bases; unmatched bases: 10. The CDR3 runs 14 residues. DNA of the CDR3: TGTGCCAGCAGAAATAGCGGGTCCCGGAACGAGCAGTACTTC. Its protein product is CASRNSGSRNEQYF.

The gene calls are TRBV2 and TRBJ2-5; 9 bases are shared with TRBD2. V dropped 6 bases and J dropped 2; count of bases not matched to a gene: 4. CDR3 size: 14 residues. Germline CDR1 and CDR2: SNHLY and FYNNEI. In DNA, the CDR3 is TGTGCCAGCAGGAGGGGACTAGCTCAAGAGACCCAGTACTTC. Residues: CASRRGLAQETQYF.

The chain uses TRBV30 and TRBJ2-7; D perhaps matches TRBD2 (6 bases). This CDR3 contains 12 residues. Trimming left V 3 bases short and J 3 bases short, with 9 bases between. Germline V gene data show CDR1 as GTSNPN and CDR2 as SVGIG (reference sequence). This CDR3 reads CAWRGGFYEQYF. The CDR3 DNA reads TGTGCCTGGAGGGGGGGATTCTACGAGCAGTACTTC.

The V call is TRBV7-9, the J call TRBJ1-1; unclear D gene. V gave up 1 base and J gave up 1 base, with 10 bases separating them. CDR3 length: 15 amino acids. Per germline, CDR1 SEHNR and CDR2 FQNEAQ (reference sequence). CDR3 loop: CASSLVGRQNTEAFF. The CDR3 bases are TGTGCCAGCAGCTTAGTCGGCAGACAGAACACTGAAGCTTTCTTT.

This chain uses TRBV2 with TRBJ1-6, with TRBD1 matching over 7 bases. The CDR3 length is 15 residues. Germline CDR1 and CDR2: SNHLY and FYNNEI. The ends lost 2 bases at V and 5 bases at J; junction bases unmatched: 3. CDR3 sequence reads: CASSELQGNNSPLHF. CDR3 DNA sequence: TGTGCCAGCAGTGAACTACAGGGGAATAATTCACCCCTCCACTTT. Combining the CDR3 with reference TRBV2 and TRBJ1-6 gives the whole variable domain EPEVTQTPSHQVTQMGQEVILRCVPISNHLYFYWYRQILGQKVEFLVSFYNNEISEKSEIFDDQFSVERPDGSNFTLKIRSTKLEDSAMYFCASSELQGNNSPLHFGNGTRLTVT.

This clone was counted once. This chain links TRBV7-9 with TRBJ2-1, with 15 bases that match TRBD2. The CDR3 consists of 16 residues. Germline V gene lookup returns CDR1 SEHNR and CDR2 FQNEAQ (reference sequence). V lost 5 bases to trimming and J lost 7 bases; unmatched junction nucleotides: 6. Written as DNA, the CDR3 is TGTGCCAGCAGCCCAGGGGGACTAGCGGGAGGAAATGAGCAGTTCTTC. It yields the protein CASSPGGLAGGNEQFF.

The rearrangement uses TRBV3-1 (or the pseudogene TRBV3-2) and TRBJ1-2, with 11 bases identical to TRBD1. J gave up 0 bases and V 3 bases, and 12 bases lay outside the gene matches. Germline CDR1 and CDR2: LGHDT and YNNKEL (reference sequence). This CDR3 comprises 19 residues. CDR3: CASSHTSGTGGFSNYGYTF. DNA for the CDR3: TGTGCCAGCAGCCACACGAGCGGGACAGGGGGGTTCTCTAACTATGGCTACACCTTC.

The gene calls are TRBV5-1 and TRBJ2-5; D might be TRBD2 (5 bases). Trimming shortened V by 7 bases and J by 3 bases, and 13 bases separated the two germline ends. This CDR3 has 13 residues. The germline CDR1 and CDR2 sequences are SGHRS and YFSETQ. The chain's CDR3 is CASADPGEETQYF. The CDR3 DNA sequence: TGCGCCAGCGCGGACCCCGGGGAAGAGACCCAGTACTTC.

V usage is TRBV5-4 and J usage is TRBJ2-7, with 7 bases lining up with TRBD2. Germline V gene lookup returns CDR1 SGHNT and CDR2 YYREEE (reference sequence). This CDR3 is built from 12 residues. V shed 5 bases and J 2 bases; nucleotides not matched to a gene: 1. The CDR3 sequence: CASSRGAYEQYF. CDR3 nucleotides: TGTGCCAGCAGTCGGGGGGCCTACGAGCAGTACTTC.